This is a list of T cell receptor beta chains from one sample in a study of blood T cell repertoires in COVID-19. Generated by immunoSEQ multiplex PCR, the TCRdb table keeps only in-frame clones and is missing some. The sample holds 150,000 or so clones, around 85% seen once. Sample: peripheral blood. Receptors originate from a man aged 55 to 70 with COVID-19, enrolled during active disease. CDR3s leave out the opening cysteine and the closing phenylalanine or tryptophan. D genes are given only for firm matches.

v_gene: TRBV4-3
d_gene: TRBD2
CDR3aa: ASSLVLTLAGGYEQY

v_gene: TRBV25-1
d_gene: -
CDR3aa: ASSEPKTGPLNTGELF

v_gene: TRBV6-5
d_gene: -
CDR3aa: ASSFRDTPTGLEAF

v_gene: TRBV7-2
d_gene: -
CDR3aa: ASSPRGGWEKLF

v_gene: TRBV24-1
d_gene: TRBD1
CDR3aa: ATSDGSPGQASGVLT

v_gene: TRBV5-1
d_gene: -
CDR3aa: ASSLAFTGLDAYGYT

v_gene: TRBV7-2
d_gene: TRBD2
CDR3aa: ASSPEVAGGREQF

v_gene: TRBV5-4
d_gene: -
CDR3aa: ASSFPSIGEQY

v_gene: TRBV19
d_gene: -
CDR3aa: ASNPKGANTGELF

v_gene: TRBV15
d_gene: TRBD2
CDR3aa: ATSREAGTRIGNEQF

v_gene: TRBV20-1
d_gene: -
CDR3aa: SASEGGYEQY

v_gene: TRBV7-3
d_gene: TRBD1
CDR3aa: ASSKRTGGTEAF

v_gene: TRBV5-5
d_gene: TRBD1
CDR3aa: ASSKRQGITGANVLT

v_gene: TRBV2
d_gene: TRBD1
CDR3aa: ASSEAGTVGNTIY

v_gene: TRBV6-5
d_gene: -
CDR3aa: ASSRLGGIRGYT

v_gene: TRBV11-3
d_gene: TRBD1
CDR3aa: ASSLADRGIRDEQF

v_gene: TRBV27
d_gene: -
CDR3aa: ASSLSYGVNQPQH

v_gene: TRBV28
d_gene: -
CDR3aa: ASRPWEGQSSGTGELF

v_gene: TRBV10-3
d_gene: TRBD1
CDR3aa: AISESPGTANTIY

v_gene: TRBV20-1
d_gene: -
CDR3aa: SASSPGVREQY

v_gene: TRBV7-2
d_gene: TRBD2
CDR3aa: ASSLVPLLTSVGTQY

v_gene: TRBV19
d_gene: TRBD1
CDR3aa: ASRRTGGQETQY

v_gene: TRBV5-5
d_gene: TRBD1
CDR3aa: ASSWRDREVEKLF

v_gene: TRBV7-9
d_gene: -
CDR3aa: ASSLHPGANNYGYT

v_gene: TRBV5-5
d_gene: -
CDR3aa: ASSRQNTEAF

v_gene: TRBV11-2
d_gene: -
CDR3aa: ASSLGVAEQY

v_gene: TRBV3-1/TRBV3-2
d_gene: -
CDR3aa: ASSQDLRGEQY